The 18 T cell receptor beta chains presented below share a single source sample, sequenced in a study of blood T cell repertoires in COVID-19. TCRdb keeps only in-frame clones here, not all; method: immunoSEQ multiplex PCR. This sample has 230,000 or so clones; more than 80% occur once, and the top ten carry under 4%. Material: PBMCs or T cells enriched from blood (not recorded which). All receptors derive from a woman in her forties with acute COVID-19.

The V and J genes are TRBV6-5 and TRBJ1-6; TRBD1 is a possible D gene (6 bases). The V gene's germline CDR1 is MNHEY and CDR2 SVGAGI. Trimming shortened V by 0 bases and J by 10 bases, and 10 bases separated the two germline ends. The CDR3 length is 14 residues. The CDR3 sequence: CASSYSRDISPLHF. The CDR3 nucleotides read TGTGCCAGCAGTTACTCCCGGGACATCTCACCCCTCCACTTT.

V and J are TRBV7-3 and TRBJ2-1, with TRBD2 matching 9 bases. The CDR3 has 14 residues. The germline V gene encodes CDR1 SGHTA and CDR2 FQGTGA. Trimming took 5 bases from V and 7 from J; bases not matched to a gene: 6. Here the CDR3 DNA reads TGTGCCAGCAGCCTGAGCGGGGGGCAGAATGAGCAGTTCTTC. Protein product: CASSLSGGQNEQFF.

This chain uses TRBV4-1 with TRBJ1-2, with D tentatively TRBD1 (5 bases). V dropped 5 bases and J dropped 5 bases, with 18 bases sitting between them. The CDR3 has 15 amino acids. CDR1 is MGHRA, CDR2 YSYEKL, per germline. DNA of the CDR3: TGCGCCAGCAGCGCTCGGGGGGTATACCCTTATGGCTACACCTTC. Its translation: CASSARGVYPYGYTF.

The chain is built from TRBV5-1 and TRBJ1-2; TRBD1 might be the D (6 bases). The CDR3 loop spans 14 amino acids. Deletions cut 0 bases from V and 7 bases from J, with 13 bases between. Per germline, CDR1 SGHRS and CDR2 YFSETQ. CDR3 nucleotides: TGCGCCAGCAGCTTGGCCCAGGGGATCACTGGCTACACCTTC. As protein: CASSLAQGITGYTF.

The chain carries TRBV7-9 and TRBJ1-2, with 12 nucleotides matching TRBD1. Germline loops: CDR1 SEHNR, CDR2 FQNEAQ (reference sequence). The CDR3 contains 16 residues. Germline trimming cut 5 bases from V and 2 bases from J; bases unmatched to any gene: 6. The CDR3 region has the DNA TGTGCCAGCAGCCCTGGGACAGGGGGCGGGAACTATGGCTACACCTTC. Translation: CASSPGTGGGNYGYTF.

The genes are TRBV28 and TRBJ1-1; TRBD1 matches 9 bases. Germline V lookup: CDR1 MDHEN, CDR2 SYDVKM. The CDR3 is 14 amino acids. V shed 5 bases and J 5 bases; nucleotides not matched to a gene: 6. The DNA for the CDR3 is TGTGCCAGCAGTCCAAACAGGGGGCGGACTGAAGCTTTCTTT. This codes for CASSPNRGRTEAFF.

This clone was recorded only once. This sample also contains other DNA sequences that code for the same CDR3. The chain carries TRBV5-6 and TRBJ2-3; TRBD2 matches at 12 bases. The CDR3 is made up of 16 amino acids. The germline V gene has CDR1 SGHDT and CDR2 YYEEEE. V gave up 3 bases and J gave up 2 bases; unmatched junction bases: 4. The CDR3 region has the DNA TGTGCCAGCAGCTCCCTAGCGGGGGGGTCCACAGATACGCAGTATTTT. It encodes CASSSLAGGSTDTQYF.

This clone was observed a single time. The chain carries TRBV27 and TRBJ1-2, with 8 bases identical to TRBD1. J was trimmed by 4 bases and V by 3 bases; bases with no gene match: 13. Germline V gives CDR1 MNHEY, CDR2 SMNVEV (reference sequence). The CDR3 extends over 17 amino acids. The CDR3 loop is CASSFRGRDGGGYGYTF. In DNA, the CDR3 is TGTGCCAGCAGTTTCAGGGGGCGAGATGGCGGTGGCTATGGCTACACCTTC.

V and J are TRBV5-1 and TRBJ1-1; D is ambiguous. V lost 0 bases, J lost 8 bases, and 11 bases lay in between. CDR1 is SGHRS and CDR2 is YFSETQ in the germline V gene. The CDR3 has 13 amino acids. CDR3 in amino acids: CASSLGLTVEAFF. The CDR3 DNA is TGCGCCAGCAGCTTGGGGCTGACTGTGGAAGCTTTCTTT.

The table lists this clone with a count of one. The chain joins TRBV7-9 to TRBJ2-3, with 10 bases identical to TRBD2. V trimming: 5 bases; J trimming: 3 bases; junction bases outside the gene matches: 5. CDR1 is SEHNR and CDR2 is FQNEAQ in the germline V gene (reference sequence). This CDR3 region has 15 residues. CDR3 region: CASSPTSGVTDTQYF. The CDR3 nucleotides are TGTGCCAGCAGCCCAACTAGCGGGGTTACAGATACGCAGTATTTT.

V and J are TRBV27 and TRBJ1-1, with unresolved D. V was trimmed by 0 bases and J by 2 bases, leaving 7 bases between them. The CDR3 contains 14 residues. CDR1 and CDR2 (germline): MNHEY, SMNVEV (reference sequence). The CDR3 here is CASSLSAPNTEAFF. The CDR3 nucleotides read TGTGCCAGCAGTTTATCAGCCCCCAACACTGAAGCTTTCTTT.

J is TRBJ2-7 and V is TRBV6-5, with 7 bases aligning to TRBD1. CDR3 length equals 15 residues. Losses at the gene ends were 5 bases for V and 3 bases for J; bases not matched to a gene: 10. Germline CDR1 and CDR2: MNHEY and SVGAGI. CDR3 sequence (DNA): TGTGCCAGCAGTCCAGCAGGGGGTAGGAGCTACGAGCAGTACTTC. This gives the protein CASSPAGGRSYEQYF.

This clone was counted a single time. The chain carries TRBV5-4 and TRBJ2-3, with D maybe TRBD2 (6 bases). CDR3 length: 15 residues. Germline CDR1 is SGHNT and CDR2 is YYREEE (reference sequence). V shed 4 bases and J shed 1 base, with 13 bases lying between them. CDR3 protein: CASSRDSSGTDTQYF. In DNA form, the CDR3 reads TGTGCCAGCAGCCGGGACTCTTCGGGCACAGATACGCAGTATTTT.

The V and J genes are TRBV12-1 and TRBJ2-1; TRBD2, the D gene given by the table, was not confirmed from the DNA. TRBV12-1 is tagged as a pseudogene. There are 17 residues in the CDR3. CDR3 in amino acids: CASSFEPCGGLHNEQFF. The CDR3 DNA reads TGTGCCAGCAGCTTTGAGCCCTGCGGGGGGCTACACAATGAGCAGTTCTTC.

This clone showed up just once. The CDR3 here is CASSESVAGVSSYNEQFF. As DNA, the CDR3 is TGCGCCAGCAGTGAGTCGGTCGCGGGGGTAAGCTCCTACAATGAGCAGTTCTTC. This chain joins TRBV10-1 and TRBJ2-1, with 7 bases matching TRBD2. Germline lookup yields CDR1 WNHNN and CDR2 SYGVQD (reference sequence). Trimming took 0 bases from V and 0 from J; bases not matched to a gene: 8. The CDR3 contains 18 residues.

This clone has only one observation. This CDR3 is CASSDSPDTEAFF. In nucleotides, the CDR3 is TGTGCCAGTAGTGACAGTCCGGACACTGAAGCTTTCTTT. The chain couples TRBV19 to TRBJ1-1, with D tentatively TRBD1 (5 bases). Looked up from germline, CDR1 is LNHDA and CDR2 is SQIVND (reference sequence). This CDR3 has 13 amino acids. V gave up 5 bases and J gave up 3 bases, with 10 bases separating them.

The rearrangement links TRBV5-7 to TRBJ1-1; 7 nucleotides align to TRBD1. TRBV5-7 is labeled an ORF, and its function is uncertain. This CDR3 comprises 13 residues. The ends lost 2 bases at V and 5 bases at J; junction bases unmatched: 3. CDR3 nucleotides: TGTGCCAGCAGCTTTGGGACAGAAACTGAAGCTTTCTTT. It encodes CASSFGTETEAFF.

This chain links TRBV23-1 with TRBJ1-4, with D possibly being TRBD1 (5 bases). TRBV23-1 is noted as an ORF with a role that remains uncertain. The CDR3 is made up of 13 amino acids. The V and J ends lost 6 bases and 4 bases respectively, with 9 bases between them. This CDR3 reads CASRGQGNEKLFF. The CDR3 nucleotides read TGCGCCAGCAGGGGGCAGGGTAATGAAAAACTGTTTTTT.